Sequencing of this T cell receptor (beta chain) was carried out in a study of T cells after yellow fever vaccination. Study-level findings and limits: Of the clonotypes, a small share occurred in both CD4 and CD8 compartments.

This clonotype was observed at least ten times. TCRdb processed the 5' RACE reads anew with MiXCR; each CDR3 protein has one entry. The table includes some 49,000 distinct CDR3 sequences, 6% to 7% detected once. The CDR3 is 14 amino acids. V was clipped by 3 bases and J by 8 bases, with 17 bases between them. Per the germline V gene, CDR1 is KGHSH and CDR2 is LQKENI. The genes are TRBV18 and TRBJ2-7; D tentatively fits TRBD1 or TRBD2 (5 bases each). This clonotype was obtained from a man aged 25-45 years who received the YFV17D yellow fever vaccine. This specimen consisted of PBMCs, either bulk or a sorted T-cell subset (CD4+, CD8+, memory, or dextramer-sorted; not recorded which), obtained 45 days after the yellow fever booster vaccination. CDR3 region: CASSPRDASGKQYF. The CDR3 DNA sequence: TGTGCCAGCTCACCGAGGGACGCCAGCGGTAAGCAGTACTTC.